Presented here are 27 T cell receptor beta chains from one specimen sequenced in a study of blood T cell repertoires in COVID-19. Sequencing was performed with immunoSEQ multiplex PCR; in TCRdb, only in-frame clones are kept and a portion is missing. The sample includes about 160,000 clones, 80% seen only once; the top ten take roughly 3.5%. The sample taken for sequencing was PBMCs or T cells enriched from blood (not recorded which). Every receptor here comes from a woman between 55 and 75 years old who had recovered from COVID-19.

The chain employs TRBV23-1 and TRBJ2-4; D is unclear. TRBV23-1 is labeled an ORF, and its function is uncertain. V gave up 2 bases and J gave up 0 bases, with 8 bases separating them. The CDR3 contains 15 residues. CDR3 coding DNA: TGCGCCAGCAGTCAAGTGTATCTAGCCAAAAACATTCAGTACTTC. Protein sequence: CASSQVYLAKNIQYF.

This chain connects TRBV5-1 to TRBJ2-5; 16 bases match TRBD2. Trimming at V came to 4 bases and at J to 5 bases, leaving 14 bases not matched to a gene. The CDR3 spans 19 residues. Germline V gene lookup returns CDR1 SGHRS and CDR2 YFSETQ. The CDR3 reads CASSPGTSGGASTVETQYF. In DNA, the CDR3 is TGCGCCAGCAGCCCAGGGACTAGCGGGGGGGCCTCGACGGTTGAGACCCAGTACTTC.

This clone showed up just once. The rearrangement uses TRBV18 and TRBJ1-3; D ambiguous. The CDR3 extends over 15 amino acids. The V and J ends lost 0 bases and 4 bases respectively, with 10 bases between them. The germline CDR1 and CDR2 sequences are KGHSH and LQKENI. DNA for the CDR3: TGTGCCAGCTCACCACCCTCATCGGGAGGAAACACCATATATTTT. It yields the protein CASSPPSSGGNTIYF.

V is TRBV29-1 and J is TRBJ1-2; D not resolved. The germline V and J ends were trimmed by 3 bases and 4 bases, with 9 bases remaining between them. The CDR3 covers 12 residues. CDR1 and CDR2 from the germline V gene are SQVTM and ANQGSEA. The CDR3 here is CSVDRGTYGYTF. CDR3 nucleotide sequence: TGCAGCGTTGATCGGGGTACCTATGGCTACACCTTC.

This clone was picked up one time. The CDR3 here is CASSDPGAAINEKLFF. CDR3 DNA sequence: TGTGCCAGCAGTGACCCTGGGGCAGCCATTAATGAAAAACTGTTTTTT. The V and J genes are TRBV6-1 and TRBJ1-4; D possibly corresponds to TRBD1 (5 bases). The CDR3 is made up of 16 amino acids. Between the trimmed V and J ends, which lost 3 bases and 4 bases, there was a span of 15 bases. Per germline, CDR1 MNHNS and CDR2 SASEGT.

The count of this clone is one. The chain carries TRBV5-1 and TRBJ2-2; possibly TRBD1 for D (6 bases). Looked up from germline, CDR1 is SGHRS and CDR2 is YFSETQ. CDR3 size: 14 residues. Between the trimmed V and J ends, which lost 3 bases and 1 base, there was a span of 7 bases. The CDR3 coding sequence is TGCGCCAGCAGCTCGGGACAGAACACCGGGGAGCTGTTTTTT. Protein sequence: CASSSGQNTGELFF.

This clone is a singleton in its sample. The chain uses TRBV24-1 and TRBJ2-3; the D gene is possibly TRBD2 (6 bases). Germline CDR1 KGHDR, CDR2 SFDVKD. CDR3 size: 15 residues. V lost 10 bases and J 2 bases, leaving 18 bases between the germline ends. CDR3 bases: TGTGCCACAATGGGTGGGGGGTTCCTCACAGATACGCAGTATTTT. Translating gives CATMGGGFLTDTQYF.

The chain has TRBV30 and TRBJ1-2; D is possibly TRBD1 (5 bases). V was pared by 1 base and J by 6 bases, with 15 bases between. The length of the CDR3 is 14 residues. Looked up from germline, CDR1 is GTSNPN and CDR2 is SVGIG (reference sequence). CDR3 in amino acids: CAWSGGDGFDGYTF. In DNA form, the CDR3 reads TGTGCCTGGAGTGGCGGGGACGGGTTTGATGGCTACACCTTC.

The V gene is TRBV24-1, the J gene TRBJ2-7; weak D call: TRBD1 (6 bases). The germline gives CDR1 KGHDR, CDR2 SFDVKD. The CDR3 covers 12 residues. V lost 7 bases and J lost 3, with 9 bases in between. CDR3 in amino acids: CATSLTGYEQYF. The CDR3 nucleotides read TGTGCCACCAGCCTGACAGGCTACGAGCAGTACTTC.

As DNA, the CDR3 is TGTGCCAGCAGCGTAGACAGGGGCGCATACAATGAGCAGTTCTTC. Translation gives CASSVDRGAYNEQFF. The chain links TRBV9 to TRBJ2-1; 7 bases are a match to TRBD1. The CDR3 runs to 15 residues. Germline CDR1 is SGDLS and CDR2 is YYNGEE. V dropped 0 bases and J dropped 4; count of bases not matched to a gene: 4.

The genes are TRBV6-5 and TRBJ2-3; D uncertain. With 2 bases removed from V and 1 base from J, the gap between germline ends came to 7 bases. Germline CDR1 reads MNHEY; CDR2 reads SVGAGI. CDR3 size: 14 residues. CDR3: CASSYVSGTDTQYF. In DNA form, the CDR3 reads TGTGCCAGCAGTTACGTTTCTGGCACAGATACGCAGTATTTT.

This chain connects TRBV5-1 to TRBJ1-3; D might be TRBD1 (5 bases). This CDR3 has 16 amino acids. V was pared by 4 bases and J by 2 bases, with 16 bases between. Germline CDR1 SGHRS, CDR2 YFSETQ. The DNA of the CDR3 is TGCGCCAGCAGCGTCGAAGACAGCGCTGCTGGAAACACCATATATTTT. Its protein product is CASSVEDSAAGNTIYF.

The rearrangement joins TRBV18 to TRBJ1-2, with no clear D. V dropped 1 base and J dropped 4 bases, with 19 bases sitting between them. The CDR3 extends over 17 amino acids. Per the germline V gene, CDR1 is KGHSH and CDR2 is LQKENI. The CDR3 spells CASSPLIVKGDGYGYTF. CDR3 nucleotides: TGTGCCAGCTCACCACTTATTGTAAAGGGAGATGGCTATGGCTACACCTTC.

The CDR3 nucleotides are TGTGCCAGCAGCTTGGTGCGGGGGGCCGGGGGAGATACGCAGTATTTT. Amino acids: CASSLVRGAGGDTQYF. The chain uses TRBV5-4 and TRBJ2-3, with 8 bases that match TRBD2. CDR3 length: 16 residues. J gave up 5 bases and V 0 bases, and 8 bases lay outside the gene matches. CDR1 is SGHNT, CDR2 YYREEE, per germline (reference sequence).

This clone was counted a few times. The sample contains more than one DNA sequence encoding this CDR3. The chain combines TRBV19 with TRBJ1-2; TRBD1 matches 7 bases. Germline V gene lookup returns CDR1 LNHDA and CDR2 SQIVND (reference sequence). V lost 6 bases to trimming and J lost 5 bases; unmatched junction nucleotides: 9. The CDR3 has 14 amino acids. CDR3 coding DNA: TGTGCCAGTAGGAGGACAGGAAATGAATATGGCTACACCTTC. The encoded protein is CASRRTGNEYGYTF.

This rearrangement joins TRBV18 to TRBJ2-4, with no clear D. V lost 3 bases and J lost 0, with 6 bases in between. The CDR3 is made up of 14 amino acids. CDR1 and CDR2 from the germline V gene are KGHSH and LQKENI. The CDR3: CASSPSLAKNIQYF. As DNA, the CDR3 is TGTGCCAGCTCACCTTCTCTAGCCAAAAACATTCAGTACTTC.

The chain is built from TRBV3-1 (or the pseudogene TRBV3-2) and TRBJ1-2; D is possibly TRBD1 (6 bases). Looked up from germline, CDR1 is LGHDT and CDR2 is YNNKEL (reference sequence). The CDR3 totals 14 residues. Trimming removed 4 bases at V and 4 bases at J, with 13 bases between. The CDR3 nucleotides read TGTGCCAGCAGCCTATACAGGGAGGGCTATGGCTACACCTTC. This gives the protein CASSLYREGYGYTF.

The chain joins TRBV3-1 (or the pseudogene TRBV3-2) to TRBJ1-3; D gene ambiguous. Trimming pared 0 bases from V and 4 bases from J, leaving 4 bases between. The germline CDR1 and CDR2 sequences are LGHDT and YNNKEL (reference sequence). This CDR3 has 13 residues. CDR3: CASSQDRGNTIYF. The CDR3 DNA sequence: TGTGCCAGCAGCCAAGATCGGGGAAACACCATATATTTT.

The J gene is TRBJ1-5, the V gene TRBV5-6; D remains unclear. The CDR3 is made up of 13 amino acids. The ends were cut back, 4 bases at V and 4 bases at J, with 9 bases in the middle. Germline CDR1 SGHDT, CDR2 YYEEEE. CDR3 DNA sequence: TGTGCCAGCAGCAAAGGAGCAAATCAGCCCCAGCATTTT. Its translation is CASSKGANQPQHF.

The chain employs TRBV30 and TRBJ2-3, with D hard to call. CDR1 GTSNPN and CDR2 SVGIG come from the germline V gene (reference sequence). The CDR3 contains 13 residues. V lost 2 bases and J 7 bases, leaving 13 bases between the germline ends. CDR3 protein: CAWSITVTNTQYF. As DNA, the CDR3 is TGTGCCTGGAGTATAACAGTGACGAATACGCAGTATTTT.

This sequence joins TRBV2 and TRBJ2-7; TRBD2 is a possible D gene (7 bases). CDR1 and CDR2 (germline): SNHLY, FYNNEI. The V end lost 3 bases, the J end lost 0 bases, and 15 bases lay between the germline ends. The CDR3 extends over 16 amino acids. For the CDR3, the DNA is TGTGCCAGCAGTGATAGGGCGGGGGCCCGCTCCTACGAGCAGTACTTC. Translation: CASSDRAGARSYEQYF. Supplemented by reference TRBV2 and TRBJ2-7, the full variable domain reads EPEVTQTPSHQVTQMGQEVILRCVPISNHLYFYWYRQILGQKVEFLVSFYNNEISEKSEIFDDQFSVERPDGSNFTLKIRSTKLEDSAMYFCASSDRAGARSYEQYFGPGTRLTVT.

The chain joins TRBV4-2 to TRBJ2-3, with 8 bases matching TRBD2. The CDR3 loop spans 14 amino acids. V was pared by 4 bases and J by 2 bases, with 2 bases of the junction left unmatched. Germline lookup yields CDR1 LGHNA and CDR2 YNFKEQ. This CDR3 reads CASSRTSLTDTQYF. The CDR3 DNA is TGTGCCAGCAGCCGGACTAGCCTCACAGATACGCAGTATTTT.

V is TRBV30 and J is TRBJ2-1; 10 nucleotides line up with TRBD2. Germline trimming cut 2 bases from V and 8 bases from J; bases unmatched to any gene: 6. From germline, CDR1 is GTSNPN and CDR2 SVGIG (reference sequence). The CDR3 totals 14 residues. DNA for the CDR3: TGTGCCTGGAGTCGAAGCGGGGGGGTTTATGAGCAGTTCTTC. It codes for CAWSRSGGVYEQFF.

This chain uses TRBV19 with TRBJ1-5; the match to TRBD1 covers 10 bases. V lost 4 bases, J lost 5 bases, and 2 bases stayed unmatched. CDR1 is LNHDA and CDR2 is SQIVND in the germline V gene (reference sequence). The CDR3 covers 14 residues. CDR3 amino acids: CASSTDRGYQPQHF. In nucleotides, the CDR3 is TGTGCCAGTAGTACGGACAGGGGGTATCAGCCCCAGCATTTT.

V is TRBV18 and J is TRBJ1-5; D perhaps matches TRBD1 (6 bases). Germline CDR1 and CDR2: KGHSH and LQKENI. CDR3 size: 13 residues. The germline V and J ends were trimmed by 6 bases and 8 bases, with 14 bases remaining between them. CDR3 sequence: CASSPGGIEPQHF. In DNA form, the CDR3 reads TGTGCCAGCTCCCCGGGGGGCATAGAGCCCCAGCATTTT.

The J gene is TRBJ2-3, the V gene TRBV5-1; 15 nucleotides agree with TRBD2. The CDR3 consists of 19 residues. V gave up 4 bases and J gave up 1 base; unmatched junction bases: 10. Germline V gene lookup returns CDR1 SGHRS and CDR2 YFSETQ. The chain's CDR3 is CASSPYGLAGGLRTDTQYF. CDR3 nucleotide sequence: TGCGCCAGCAGCCCTTATGGACTAGCGGGGGGGCTTCGCACAGATACGCAGTATTTT.

The chain employs TRBV5-1 and TRBJ1-2; D is perhaps TRBD1 (5 bases). From germline, CDR1 is SGHRS and CDR2 YFSETQ. The CDR3 is made up of 15 amino acids. V was clipped by 4 bases and J by 4 bases, with 17 bases between them. In nucleotides, the CDR3 is TGCGCCAGCAGCCAGGAGCCTGACAGAATCTATGGCTACACCTTC. Amino acids: CASSQEPDRIYGYTF.